What follows are 21 T cell receptor beta chains derived from one specimen sequenced in a study of cytomegalovirus exposure and HLA in healthy donors. The PCR made use of 60 Vbeta and 13 Jbeta primers. Sequenced by immunoSEQ multiplex PCR; TCRdb stores in-frame clones only, minus some. The data contain some 140,000 clones, roughly three quarters of them singletons. The specimen was PBMCs. The receptor set was obtained from a woman aged 55-69 years in good health and CMV-seronegative.

This chain joins TRBV7-9 and TRBJ2-7; TRBD1 aligns across 10 bases. The CDR3 has 15 residues. Germline values: CDR1 SEHNR, CDR2 FQNEAQ (reference sequence). Trimming cost V 4 bases and J 6 bases; bases outside gene matches: 9. CDR3 nucleotide sequence: TGTGCCAGCAGCTCGCTTGACAGGGGGCGCATCGAGCAGTACTTC. Amino acid sequence: CASSSLDRGRIEQYF.

This chain uses TRBV15 with TRBJ2-3; maybe TRBD2 (5 bases). The ends were cut back, 5 bases at V and 4 bases at J, with 13 bases in the middle. CDR1 LNHNV and CDR2 YYDKDF come from the germline V gene (reference sequence). The CDR3 totals 14 residues. The CDR3 coding sequence is TGTGCCACCAGCGAGGCCGGAGGTTCAGATACGCAGTATTTT. The encoded protein is CATSEAGGSDTQYF.

The J gene is TRBJ2-3, the V gene TRBV2; D is uncertain. CDR1 SNHLY and CDR2 FYNNEI come from the germline V gene. The CDR3 is 14 amino acids. The V gene lost 6 bases and the J gene lost 4 bases, with 14 bases spanning the gap. The CDR3 loop is CASSEARGSDTQYF. Written as DNA, the CDR3 is TGTGCCAGCAGCGAGGCTCGAGGCTCAGATACGCAGTATTTT.

The V gene is TRBV6-1, the J gene TRBJ2-3, with 9 bases fitting TRBD2. The junction had 6 bases not matched to a gene; V was cut back by 2 bases and J by 6 bases. Germline V gene lookup returns CDR1 MNHNS and CDR2 SASEGT. This CDR3 is 15 amino acids long. The CDR3 coding sequence is TGTGCCAGCAGTGAAAGTTTGCGGGGGGGGGATACGCAGTATTTT. Protein sequence: CASSESLRGGDTQYF.

The chain recombines TRBV2 with TRBJ1-6; D gene uncertain. V was clipped by 8 bases and J by 8 bases, with 16 bases between them. CDR1 is SNHLY, CDR2 FYNNEI, per germline. This CDR3 comprises 14 residues. This CDR3 is CASFPQVGDSPLHF. The CDR3 nucleotides read TGTGCCAGCTTCCCCCAGGTCGGGGATTCACCCCTCCACTTT.

The rearrangement joins TRBV11-2 to TRBJ1-6, with D maybe TRBD1 (6 bases). V lost 5 bases, J lost 6 bases, and 23 bases lay in between. Germline V gene lookup returns CDR1 SGHAT and CDR2 FQNNGV. The CDR3 consists of 18 residues. This chain's CDR3 is CASSQTSRGSMGNSPLHF. CDR3 nucleotides: TGTGCCAGCAGCCAGACCAGCAGGGGTTCTATGGGTAATTCACCCCTCCACTTT. The full variable domain, with the rest looked up from reference TRBV11-2 and TRBJ1-6, is EAGVAQSPRYKIIEKRQSVAFWCNPISGHATLYWYQQILGQGPKLLIQFQNNGVVDDSQLPKDRFSAERLKGVDSTLKIQPAKLEDSAVYLCASSQTSRGSMGNSPLHFGNGTRLTVT.

The chain joins TRBV7-2 to TRBJ2-7, with D uncertain. V was clipped by 2 bases and J by 7 bases, with 12 bases between them. There are 13 residues in the CDR3. Germline V lookup: CDR1 SGHTA, CDR2 FQGNSA. The CDR3 loop reads CASSLLVYVEQYF. CDR3 coding DNA: TGTGCCAGCAGCTTACTAGTCTATGTAGAGCAGTACTTC.

The V call is TRBV19, the J call TRBJ2-1; D call uncertain. V lost 5 bases, J lost 3 bases, and 5 bases lay in between. The CDR3 contains 12 residues. Germline CDR1 reads LNHDA; CDR2 reads SQIVND (reference sequence). The CDR3, as DNA: TGTGCCAGTAGTCTACGCTACAATGAGCAGTTCTTC. Protein: CASSLRYNEQFF.

The chain has TRBV10-3 and TRBJ2-7; 7 bases are a match to TRBD2. The CDR3 runs 12 residues. Looked up from germline, CDR1 is ENHRY and CDR2 is SYGVKD. The V segment lost 8 bases and the J segment 1 base; nucleotides outside the gene matches: 2. The CDR3 loop is CAIRGGSYEQYF. Here the CDR3 DNA reads TGTGCCATCCGGGGAGGGTCCTACGAGCAGTACTTC.

The gene calls are TRBV7-2 and TRBJ2-1, with TRBD2 matching over 7 bases. This CDR3 contains 15 residues. Germline V CDR1 and CDR2: SGHTA, FQGNSA. J lost 4 bases, V lost 5 bases, and 8 bases had no gene match. CDR3 DNA sequence: TGTGCCAGCAGCCCGGGGGTGGGGGGGTACAATGAGCAGTTCTTC. Protein: CASSPGVGGYNEQFF.

This chain links TRBV2 with TRBJ1-3, with 7 bases identical to TRBD1. CDR1 and CDR2 from the germline V gene are SNHLY and FYNNEI. J was trimmed by 7 bases and V by 5 bases; bases with no gene match: 14. The CDR3 length is 16 residues. The CDR3 loop is CASSPPARQGMNTIYF. The DNA for the CDR3 is TGTGCCAGCAGTCCCCCCGCACGACAGGGAATGAACACCATATATTTT.

The CDR3: CASSTRGSSAYEQYF. In nucleotides, the CDR3 is TGTGCCAGCAGCACACGGGGGAGTTCAGCCTACGAGCAGTACTTC. V gene TRBV11-2 combines with J gene TRBJ2-7; a possible D gene is TRBD2 (6 bases). The V end was cut by 5 bases, the J end by 2 bases, with 16 bases between. The germline V gene has CDR1 SGHAT and CDR2 FQNNGV. The length of the CDR3 is 15 residues.

The chain carries TRBV6-5 and TRBJ2-2; a weak D match, TRBD1 (6 bases). The germline gives CDR1 MNHEY, CDR2 SVGAGI. This CDR3 spans 14 amino acids. V was trimmed by 4 bases and J by 4 bases, leaving 10 bases between them. CDR3 coding DNA: TGTGCCAGCAGTTTGGGACACCTCACCGGGGAGCTGTTTTTT. Protein product: CASSLGHLTGELFF.

The V call is TRBV7-3, the J call TRBJ2-7; TRBD1 might be the D (6 bases). The CDR3 extends over 14 amino acids. The V gene's germline CDR1 is SGHTA and CDR2 FQGTGA. Trimming left V 2 bases short and J 5 bases short, with 13 bases between. CDR3 amino acids: CASSLSGQYNEQYF. CDR3 nucleotides: TGTGCCAGCAGCTTATCGGGACAATATAACGAGCAGTACTTC. Full variable domain (remainder filled in from reference TRBV7-3 and TRBJ2-7): GAGVSQTPSNKVTEKGKYVELRCDPISGHTALYWYRQSLGQGPEFLIYFQGTGAADDSGLPNDRFFAVRPEGSVSTLKIQRTERGDSAVYLCASSLSGQYNEQYFGPGTRLTVT.

The chain employs TRBV28 and TRBJ2-3; 7 nucleotides line up with TRBD2. Germline CDR1 is MDHEN and CDR2 is SYDVKM. The CDR3 is made up of 15 amino acids. J gave up 4 bases and V 6 bases, and 10 bases lay outside the gene matches. CDR3 region: CASRSGTPGADTQYF. Here the CDR3 DNA reads TGTGCCAGCAGGAGCGGGACCCCCGGGGCAGATACGCAGTATTTT.

V and J are TRBV6-5 and TRBJ1-2; D is possibly TRBD1 (5 bases). In germline, CDR1 is MNHEY, CDR2 SVGAGI. The CDR3 is 13 amino acids. V lost 8 bases and J 8 bases, leaving 18 bases between the germline ends. CDR3 sequence (DNA): TGTGCCAGCGGTGGCAGGGAAATGAGAGGCTACACCTTC. Residues: CASGGREMRGYTF.

The chain has TRBV6-5 and TRBJ2-5; D uncertain. The CDR3 totals 11 residues. Looked up from germline, CDR1 is MNHEY and CDR2 is SVGAGI. Trimming stripped 4 bases from V and 5 bases from J, with 5 bases between. As DNA, the CDR3 is TGTGCCAGCAGTTTTGCGGAGACCCAGTACTTC. This encodes CASSFAETQYF.

The J gene is TRBJ2-7, the V gene TRBV5-5, with a possible D match to TRBD1 (6 bases). The CDR3 length is 14 residues. The germline gives CDR1 SGHKS, CDR2 YYEKEE (reference sequence). V was trimmed by 0 bases and J by 3 bases, leaving 10 bases between them. The CDR3 DNA sequence: TGTGCCAGCAGCTTGGGGACAGTTTACTACGAGCAGTACTTC. Residues: CASSLGTVYYEQYF.

V gene TRBV6-1 combines with J gene TRBJ2-7; 8 nucleotides agree with TRBD1. The CDR3 runs 12 residues. Germline loops: CDR1 MNHNS, CDR2 SASEGT. J was trimmed by 3 bases and V by 10 bases; bases with no gene match: 5. CDR3 sequence (DNA): TGTGCCATTAGACAGGGGTACTACGAGCAGTACTTC. Its protein product is CAIRQGYYEQYF.

The sample holds a few counts of this clone. Written as DNA, the CDR3 is TGCGCCAGCAGCTTGCCGACGGGTAGTAATGAAAAACTGTTTTTT. Amino acids: CASSLPTGSNEKLFF. V and J are TRBV5-1 and TRBJ1-4; D not certain. Trimming took 1 base from V and 4 from J, leaving 11 bases between them. This CDR3 spans 15 amino acids. CDR1 and CDR2 from the germline V gene are SGHRS and YFSETQ.

The chain recombines TRBV19 with TRBJ2-7, with D perhaps TRBD2 (5 bases). The CDR3 runs to 16 residues. Germline V CDR1 and CDR2: LNHDA, SQIVND (reference sequence). V lost 3 bases to trimming and J lost 6 bases, with 21 bases between them. Written as DNA, the CDR3 is TGTGCCAGTAGTATCAGAGGCGCTAGCCTGGCCCGCGAGCAGTACTTC. Translated: CASSIRGASLAREQYF.